What follows are 10 T cell receptor beta chains derived from one specimen sequenced in a study of T cell responses to AZD1222 COVID-19 vaccine. Sequencing used immunoSEQ multiplex PCR; TCRdb keeps in-frame clones, though not all of them. The sample lists 130,000 to 150,000 clones; about 92% were seen once. The sequences come from peripheral blood, collected on day 0 of AZD1222 vaccination. These receptors were taken from an adult in good health.

The chain is built from TRBV5-5 and TRBJ1-6; D gene unclear. V shed 4 bases and J shed 9 bases, with 20 bases lying between them. The germline V gene encodes CDR1 SGHKS and CDR2 YYEKEE (reference sequence). CDR3 size: 16 residues. CDR3 amino acids: CASSPDWGGLPSPLHF. CDR3 nucleotide sequence: TGTGCCAGCAGCCCGGATTGGGGAGGCCTCCCTTCACCCCTCCACTTT.

This clone has only one observation. The J gene is TRBJ1-4, the V gene TRBV7-2; the D is unclear. V was cut by 5 bases and J by 0 bases, with 4 bases left in between. Germline V lookup: CDR1 SGHTA, CDR2 FQGNSA. This CDR3 has 13 amino acids. The CDR3 sequence: CASSTSTNEKLFF. In nucleotides, the CDR3 is TGTGCCAGCAGCACCTCAACTAATGAAAAACTGTTTTTT. The full variable domain, completed using reference TRBV7-2 and TRBJ1-4, is GAGVSQSPSNKVTEKGKDVELRCDPISGHTALYWYRQSLGQGLEFLIYFQGNSAPDKSGLPSDRFSAERTGGSVSTLTIQRTQQEDSAVYLCASSTSTNEKLFFGSGTQLSVL.

This clone was seen only once. The J gene is TRBJ1-6, the V gene TRBV2; TRBD1 is a possible D gene (5 bases). V was trimmed by 6 bases and J by 0 bases, leaving 9 bases between them. The CDR3 contains 15 residues. Germline lookup yields CDR1 SNHLY and CDR2 FYNNEI. CDR3 loop: CASRGTSSYNSPLHF. The CDR3, as DNA: TGTGCCAGCAGGGGGACGAGCTCCTATAATTCACCCCTCCACTTT.

The chain couples TRBV12-3 or TRBV12-4 to TRBJ1-6, with a tentative D call TRBD1 (5 bases). V lost 8 bases and J 7 bases, leaving 9 bases between the germline ends. This CDR3 spans 12 amino acids. The chain's CDR3 is CASGRGNSPLHF. CDR3 in DNA: TGTGCCAGCGGTCGGGGGAATTCACCCCTCCACTTT.

The chain uses TRBV14 and TRBJ2-3; D uncertain. This CDR3 has 12 residues. The V end was cut by 4 bases, the J end by 2 bases, with 4 bases between. Per the germline V gene, CDR1 is SGHDN and CDR2 is FVKESK. The CDR3 DNA is TGTGCCAGCAGCCCCGCCACAGATACGCAGTATTTT. Its protein is CASSPATDTQYF.

The J gene is TRBJ1-2, the V gene TRBV18, with 9 positions matching TRBD1. CDR1 is KGHSH, CDR2 LQKENI, per germline. CDR3 length equals 15 residues. Trimming cost V 5 bases and J 0 bases; bases outside gene matches: 4. The CDR3 DNA follows: TGTGCCAGCTCATACAACAGGGGGCCTAACTATGGCTACACCTTC. As protein: CASSYNRGPNYGYTF.

Here the CDR3 DNA reads TGTGCCAGCAGCTTAGGGCCAGGGAAGAAAAAAAACATTCAGTACTTC. Protein: CASSLGPGKKKNIQYF. The rearrangement joins TRBV11-3 to TRBJ2-4; tentatively, D is TRBD1 (5 bases). Trimming took off 1 base at V and 4 bases at J, with 14 bases between the two ends. The length of the CDR3 is 16 residues. Per the germline V gene, CDR1 is SGHNT and CDR2 is YENEEA.

CDR3 in amino acids: CASSPGTFTDTQYF. The CDR3 DNA follows: TGTGCCAGCAGTCCGGGGACTTTCACAGATACGCAGTATTTT. V is TRBV28 and J is TRBJ2-3; D perhaps matches TRBD2 (6 bases). V was shortened by 5 bases and J by 2 bases, with 11 bases between the two germline ends. The CDR3 sequence is 14 residues long. From germline, CDR1 is MDHEN and CDR2 SYDVKM.

The J gene is TRBJ2-1, the V gene TRBV4-2; the D gene is possibly TRBD2 (5 bases). Between the trimmed V and J ends, which lost 0 bases and 9 bases, there was a span of 9 bases. Germline CDR1 and CDR2: LGHNA and YNFKEQ. This CDR3 is 13 amino acids long. CDR3 protein: CASSQDLAGEQFF. The CDR3 region has the DNA TGTGCCAGCAGCCAAGACCTAGCAGGTGAGCAGTTCTTC.

The chain recombines TRBV28 with TRBJ1-1, with D hard to call. V was shortened by 10 bases and J by 1 base, with 19 bases between the two germline ends. There are 15 residues in the CDR3. Germline values: CDR1 MDHEN, CDR2 SYDVKM. As DNA, the CDR3 is TGTGCCATCCGGTGGCGGGGATCTTCGAACACTGAAGCTTTCTTT. Amino acids: CAIRWRGSSNTEAFF. Supplemented by reference TRBV28 and TRBJ1-1, the full variable domain reads DVKVTQSSRYLVKRTGEKVFLECVQDMDHENMFWYRQDPGLGLRLIYFSYDVKMKEKGDIPEGYSVSREKKERFSLILESASTNQTSMYLCAIRWRGSSNTEAFFGQGTRLTVV.